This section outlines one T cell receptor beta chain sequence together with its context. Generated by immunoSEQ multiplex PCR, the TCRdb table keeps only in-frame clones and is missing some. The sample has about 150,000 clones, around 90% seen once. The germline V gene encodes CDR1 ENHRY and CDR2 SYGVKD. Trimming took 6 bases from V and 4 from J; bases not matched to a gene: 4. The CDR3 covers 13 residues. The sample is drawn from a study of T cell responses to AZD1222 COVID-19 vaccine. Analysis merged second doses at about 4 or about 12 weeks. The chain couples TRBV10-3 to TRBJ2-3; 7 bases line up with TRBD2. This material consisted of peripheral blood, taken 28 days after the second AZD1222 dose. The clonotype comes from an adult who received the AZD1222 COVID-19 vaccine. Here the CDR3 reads CAIRREVADTQYF. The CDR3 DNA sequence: TGTGCCATCAGACGGGAGGTGGCAGATACGCAGTATTTT.